The subject of this entry is one T cell receptor beta chain. With 0 bases clipped from V and 4 bases from J, the junction kept 7 bases outside the gene matches. This CDR3 is 17 amino acids long. Per germline, CDR1 SGHRS and CDR2 YFSETQ. These data are taken from a study of T cells after posttransplantation cyclophosphamide. Some clones are missing from TCRdb's copy, which holds only in-frame ones; the method was immunoSEQ multiplex PCR. The data hold 17,000 or so clones, with around 85% observed a single time. Controls had myeloablative marrow grafts with methotrexate and calcineurin inhibitor, sampled at 1 year.

This chain uses TRBV5-1 with TRBJ2-3; TRBD2 agrees at 11 bases. The source is a female patient aged 18-30 years who received an allogeneic stem cell transplant from an unrelated donor, was CMV-positive, and had acute and chronic GVHD. Some of these T cells may belong to the graft donor. The starting material was PBMCs, obtained after allogeneic stem cell transplant with calcineurin inhibitor and methotrexate. CDR3 amino acids: CASSLATSGSLADTQYF. The CDR3 region has the DNA TGCGCCAGCAGCTTGGCAACTAGCGGGAGTCTTGCAGATACGCAGTATTTT.